These T cell receptor beta chains were read from a single sample in a study of cytomegalovirus exposure and HLA in healthy donors. Clones were read by immunoSEQ multiplex PCR, and TCRdb kept only the in-frame ones, dropping some. Of some 190,000 clones listed, 75% to 90% are singletons. Sequencing input: PBMCs. These receptors were taken from a girl between 5 and 17 years old in good health and CMV-seropositive. Both conserved end residues are part of each CDR3. A D gene is named only where the DNA matches it firmly. Clone size is stated in some rows and not others, as once, few, many or a class when expanded.

v_call	j_call	d_call	clone_size	cdr3_aa	cdr3_nt
TRBV6-1	TRBJ2-7	TRBD2	.	CAGADSGTYEQYF	TGTGCCGGGGCAGATAGCGGGACTTACGAGCAGTACTTC
TRBV10-2	TRBJ1-2	TRBD1	.	CASSETGGGGYTF	TGCGCCAGCAGTGAAACAGGGGGCGGAGGCTACACCTTC
TRBV2	TRBJ2-3	TRBD2	.	CASRKRTSGTDTQYF	TGTGCCAGCAGGAAACGGACTAGCGGGACAGATACGCAGTATTTT
TRBV4-3	TRBJ2-4	.	.	CASSRQLEAKNIQYF	TGCGCCAGCAGCCGACAGTTGGAGGCCAAAAACATTCAGTACTTC
TRBV4-1	TRBJ2-1	.	.	CASSQDNYKNEQFF	TGCGCCAGCAGCCAAGACAACTATAAGAATGAGCAGTTCTTC
TRBV7-6	TRBJ2-7	TRBD2	.	CASSLGGTSHYEQYF	TGTGCCAGCAGCTTAGGAGGGACTAGTCACTACGAGCAGTACTTC
TRBV10-2	TRBJ2-3	.	.	CASSERASRVLTDTQYF	TGCGCCAGCAGTGAGCGGGCTAGCCGGGTCCTCACAGATACGCAGTATTTT
TRBV6-4	TRBJ2-2	.	.	CASTPPAETNAGELFF	TGTGCCAGCACCCCCCCTGCAGAGACAAACGCCGGGGAGCTGTTTTTT
TRBV5-1	TRBJ2-1	.	.	CASKTRSYNEQFF	TGCGCCAGCAAAACTCGTTCCTACAATGAGCAGTTCTTC
TRBV9	TRBJ2-2	TRBD2	.	CASSVALLAGESNTGELFF	TGTGCCAGCAGCGTAGCGCTCCTAGCGGGAGAGTCGAACACCGGGGAGCTGTTTTTT
TRBV19	TRBJ1-2	.	.	CASSIPGQNYGYTF	TGTGCCAGTAGTATCCCTGGACAAAACTATGGCTACACCTTC
TRBV5-6	TRBJ1-5	.	once	CASSHSNQPQHF	TGTGCCAGCAGCCATTCCAATCAGCCCCAGCATTTT
TRBV25-1	TRBJ2-2	.	.	CASSLLETGELFF	TGTGCCAGCAGCCTCCTAGAAACCGGGGAGCTGTTTTTT
TRBV5-6	TRBJ2-2	.	.	CASSFPGRNTGELFF	TGTGCCAGCAGCTTTCCCGGGAGAAACACCGGGGAGCTGTTTTTT
TRBV6-5	TRBJ2-5	.	.	CASREAWTQYF	TGTGCCAGCAGAGAGGCGTGGACCCAGTACTTC
TRBV4-2	TRBJ2-5	.	once	CASSQTQVEVGETQYF	TGTGCCAGCAGCCAGACGCAGGTGGAGGTCGGAGAGACCCAGTACTTC
TRBV19	TRBJ2-7	.	.	CASSIDRDYEQYF	TGTGCCAGTAGTATAGACAGGGACTACGAGCAGTACTTC
TRBV7-2	TRBJ2-7	TRBD2	.	CASTTSGRALEQYF	TGTGCCAGCACGACTAGCGGGAGGGCCCTCGAGCAGTACTTC
TRBV5-1	TRBJ1-1	.	.	CASSLVSGEAFF	TGCGCCAGCAGCTTGGTCTCAGGGGAAGCTTTCTTT
TRBV11-2	TRBJ1-2	.	.	CASSLASVWAVNYGYTF	TGTGCCAGCAGCTTAGCCTCCGTATGGGCAGTGAACTATGGCTACACCTTC
TRBV5-1	TRBJ1-2	.	.	CASSLISSTNYGYTF	TGCGCCAGCAGCTTGATTAGCAGCACTAACTATGGCTACACCTTC
TRBV6-5	TRBJ2-3	.	.	CASSLGADTQYF	TGTGCCAGCAGCCTCGGGGCAGATACGCAGTATTTT
TRBV28	TRBJ2-7	.	.	CASSPIRGSGTYEQYF	TGTGCCAGCAGCCCGATTCGAGGTAGCGGAACCTACGAGCAGTACTTC
TRBV16	TRBJ1-1	.	.	CASSQSEGGVRAFF	TGTGCCAGCAGCCAATCGGAAGGCGGGGTAAGAGCTTTCTTT
TRBV10-3	TRBJ2-5	.	few	CAISESGALQETQYF	TGTGCCATCAGTGAGTCGGGGGCCCTTCAAGAGACCCAGTACTTC
TRBV2	TRBJ1-5	.	.	CASSEQGIGNQPQHF	TGTGCCAGCAGTGAGCAGGGTATCGGCAATCAGCCCCAGCATTTT
TRBV6-6	TRBJ1-2	.	.	CASSYSAGLYGYTF	TGTGCCAGCAGTTACTCGGCAGGACTCTATGGCTACACCTTC